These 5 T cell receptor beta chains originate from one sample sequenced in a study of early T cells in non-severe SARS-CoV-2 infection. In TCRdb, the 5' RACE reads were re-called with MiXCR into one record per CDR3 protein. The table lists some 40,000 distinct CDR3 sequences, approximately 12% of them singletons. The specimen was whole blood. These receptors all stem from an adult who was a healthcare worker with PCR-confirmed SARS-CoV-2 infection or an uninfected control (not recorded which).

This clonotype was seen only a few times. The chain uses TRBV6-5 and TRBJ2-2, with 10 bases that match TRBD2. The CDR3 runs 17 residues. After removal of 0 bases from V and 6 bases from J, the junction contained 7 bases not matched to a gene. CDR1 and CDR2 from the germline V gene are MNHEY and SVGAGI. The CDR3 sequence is CASSYSIGTSVAGELFF. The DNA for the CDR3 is TGTGCCAGCAGTTACTCGATAGGGACTAGCGTAGCCGGGGAGCTGTTTTTT.

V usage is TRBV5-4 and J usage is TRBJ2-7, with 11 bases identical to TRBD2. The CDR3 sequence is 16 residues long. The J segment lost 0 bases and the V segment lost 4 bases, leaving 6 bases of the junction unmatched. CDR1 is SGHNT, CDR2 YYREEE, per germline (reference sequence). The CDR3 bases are TGTGCCAGCAGCGGACGACTAGCGGGGACCTCCTACGAGCAGTACTTC. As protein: CASSGRLAGTSYEQYF.

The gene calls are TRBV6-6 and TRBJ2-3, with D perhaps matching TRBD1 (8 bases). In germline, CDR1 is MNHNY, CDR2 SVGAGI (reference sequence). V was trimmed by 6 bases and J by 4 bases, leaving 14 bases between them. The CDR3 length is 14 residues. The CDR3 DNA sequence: TGTGCCAGCAGGCGGACAGGGAGGGCAGATACGCAGTATTTT. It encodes CASRRTGRADTQYF.

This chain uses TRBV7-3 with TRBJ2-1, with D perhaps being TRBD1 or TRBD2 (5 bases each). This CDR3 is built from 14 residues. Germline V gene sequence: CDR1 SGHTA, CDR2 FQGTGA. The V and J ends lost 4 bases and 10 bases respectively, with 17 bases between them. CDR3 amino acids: CASSSGAGSDEQFF. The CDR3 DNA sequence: TGTGCCAGCAGCTCCGGGGCCGGTAGCGACGAGCAGTTCTTC.

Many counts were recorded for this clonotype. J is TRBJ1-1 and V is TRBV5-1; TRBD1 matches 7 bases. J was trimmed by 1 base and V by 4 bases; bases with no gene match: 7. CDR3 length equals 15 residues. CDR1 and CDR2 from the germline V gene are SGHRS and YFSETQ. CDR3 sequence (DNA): TGCGCCAGCAGCCCGGAGACAGGGCAGAACACTGAAGCTTTCTTT. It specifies CASSPETGQNTEAFF.